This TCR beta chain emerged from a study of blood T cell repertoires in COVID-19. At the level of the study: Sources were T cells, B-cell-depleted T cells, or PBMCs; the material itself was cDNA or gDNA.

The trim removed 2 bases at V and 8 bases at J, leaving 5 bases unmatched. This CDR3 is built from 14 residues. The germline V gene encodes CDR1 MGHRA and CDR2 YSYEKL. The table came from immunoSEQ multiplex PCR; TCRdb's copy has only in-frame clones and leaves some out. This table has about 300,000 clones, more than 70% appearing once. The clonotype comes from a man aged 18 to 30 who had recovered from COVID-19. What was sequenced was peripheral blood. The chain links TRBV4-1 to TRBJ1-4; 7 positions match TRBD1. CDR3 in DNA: TGCGCCAGCAGCCAACAGGGGGTAGGGGAAAAACTGTTTTTT. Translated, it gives CASSQQGVGEKLFF.